This is a list of T cell receptor beta chains from one sample in a study of OX40 agonist ivuxolimab in advanced cancers. Sequenced by immunoSEQ multiplex PCR; TCRdb stores in-frame clones only, minus some. The sample carries 15,000 or so clones, more than 75% recorded once. This sample comprised CD4+ or CD8+ T cells sorted from blood, obtained in a trial of the OX40 agonist ivuxolimab. The receptors were sampled from an adult with an advanced solid tumor such as melanoma, head and neck, liver or kidney cancer. Both conserved end residues are part of each CDR3.

J: TRBJ2-7
V: TRBV11-2
CDR3: CASSSGRGAADSYEQYF

J: TRBJ2-7
V: TRBV9
CDR3: CASSVDSGGAEQYF

J: TRBJ2-1
V: TRBV9
CDR3: CASSGRGGHEQFF

J: TRBJ2-2
V: TRBV29-1
CDR3: CSYWDTGELFF

J: TRBJ2-1
V: TRBV6-5
CDR3: CASSYSIKRQGPEFF

J: TRBJ2-7
V: TRBV27
CDR3: CASSPSIGEASYEQYF

J: TRBJ1-2
V: TRBV5-4
CDR3: CASSLWGSGTGFSNYGYTF

J: TRBJ2-1
V: TRBV6-6
CDR3: CASSLTQGNEQFF

J: TRBJ1-2
V: TRBV27
CDR3: CASSLSKGGGYGYTF

J: TRBJ1-4
V: TRBV19
CDR3: CASSISSGSVEKLFF

J: TRBJ1-2
V: TRBV6-5
CDR3: CATPELDGYTF

J: TRBJ1-4
V: TRBV7-9
CDR3: CASSPIATNEKLFF

J: TRBJ2-7
V: TRBV4-3
CDR3: CASSVGGAPGYEQYF

J: TRBJ2-3
V: TRBV11-2
CDR3: CASSLGDGTDTQYF

J: TRBJ1-5
V: TRBV19
CDR3: CASSISEHSNQPQHF

J: TRBJ2-1
V: TRBV5-5
CDR3: CASSPPPDVSSYNEQFF

J: TRBJ2-1
V: TRBV30
CDR3: CAWSATGATSDEQFF

J: NA
V: TRBV11-2
CDR3: CASSLYEGARYEQYF

J: TRBJ2-3
V: TRBV27
CDR3: CARRDPDTQYF

J: TRBJ1-2
V: TRBV29-1
CDR3: CSVAVAGLRDYGYTF

J: TRBJ2-5
V: TRBV9
CDR3: CASSVDGLQETQYF

J: TRBJ1-1
V: TRBV9
CDR3: CASSVPPTEPMNTEAFF

J: TRBJ2-7
V: TRBV7-2
CDR3: CASSLFSGRGYEQYF

J: TRBJ1-1
V: TRBV7-6
CDR3: CASSFRLNTEAFF

J: TRBJ1-1
V: TRBV7-8
CDR3: CASSHSSSHEAFF

J: TRBJ1-2
V: TRBV6-5
CDR3: CASRVPNYGYTF